This TCR beta chain stems from a study of neoadjuvant anti-PD-1 for oral cavity cancer (dated by TCRdb to about 2021). At the level of the whole study: Before undergoing curative-intent surgical resection, most patients got three to four biweekly nivolumab doses at 3 mg/kg. Patients without progression received a fourth nivolumab dose around day 43 and underwent definitive surgical resection on days 50-56. The parent correlative cohort included approximately 13 patients, with an approximately 30% response rate. Under RECIST 1.1, a patient counted as a responder if showing complete response, partial response or stable disease, and as a non-responder if showing progression.

The sample's time point label, in plain terms: after neoadjuvant nivolumab, at surgical resection. Patients were newly diagnosed with stage II-IVA oral cavity squamous cell carcinoma and had received no prior systemic or radiation treatment. Everyone in the cohort had locally advanced, HPV-negative oral cavity squamous cell carcinoma. No culture maintenance or expansion was done, as the peripheral blood mononuclear cells went straight to analysis. Samples were obtained from a longitudinal correlative study of a single-arm phase II trial of neoadjuvant nivolumab in oral cavity squamous cell carcinoma. Subject-matched pre- and post-treatment PBMCs and tumors from three responders and three non-responders underwent genomic DNA-based TCRbeta sequencing. Peripheral blood mononuclear cells were collected before nivolumab treatment and again after treatment, at the time of surgery. Genomic DNA was isolated from PBMCs using the Maxwell RSC DNA from Cells kit.

For deep sequencing, each PBMC sample was run in six replicates, with libraries mostly built from 450 to 550 ng of input genomic DNA. TCRbeta libraries were prepared with the immunoSEQ hsTCRbeta kit according to the manufacturer's instructions. The finished libraries were brought together in one pool at roughly 2.7 nM, which was then read using an Illumina NovaSeq 6000 S4 flow cell. Concerning the study's data processing: The immunoSEQ Analyzer handled quality control and preprocessing of the raw data. The analysis was restricted to productive rearrangements, with each unique CDR3 amino acid sequence defining a clonotype. Repertoire clonality was estimated as the Gini-Simpson index, which was computed with the R package tcR. Student's t test was used to compare Gini indices, and Pearson correlation was used to assess associations with tumor size change. The table was pulled from immuneACCESS by TCRdb, which kept in-frame rearrangements only. Such tables lose some clones; where checked, under half of the loss comes from unresolved V genes, and the rest has no known cause. The V and J calls and the clone size are those of that table, but D and trimming were determined from the DNA. Counted in this sample were approximately 42,000 clones; about 77% of them appeared once. The ten most abundant clones make up roughly 4.9% of the sample.

The paper's findings and limits, for the study overall: A higher pretreatment blood Treg/Th17 ratio correlated with both higher pretreatment blood TCRbeta clonality and lower post-treatment tumor TCRbeta clonality. After neoadjuvant nivolumab, T cell clonality (Gini index) in PBMCs was significantly higher in non-responders than in responders. The TCR analyses had only a few patients in each response group, and the authors called for validation in larger cohorts.

As concerns this clone: The antigen this receptor binds is unknown. No qualities accompany the bases; no much larger clone lies one base away.

The receptor's source is a person aged 40 to 85 with oral cavity squamous cell carcinoma. The sample here was PBMCs, taken after nivolumab (anti-PD-1) treatment.

The CDR3 amino acid sequence is: CASSLGPLGNTIYF. The nucleotide sequence reads TGTGCCAGCAGCTTGGGCCCCTTGGGAAACACCATATATTTT. The chain employs TRBV11-2 and TRBJ1-3, with the D gene not clear enough to name. V loses 3 bases, J loses 4 bases, and the germline ends lie 10 bases apart. CDR1 and CDR2 are read off the germline V gene as SGHAT and FQNNGV. The CDR3 runs 14 residues from the cysteine to the phenylalanine. Solely the CDR3 DNA is kept, with 42 bases framed from the first base.